This T cell receptor (beta chain) comes out of a study of control samples from healthy donors and cancer patients. Clones were sequenced by immunoSEQ multiplex PCR, and TCRdb holds only the in-frame ones, with some missing. Among roughly 150,000 clones listed, 88% were seen once. The source of this sequence is a man between 18 and 29 years old in good health. Material: blood.

The CDR3 region has the DNA TGCGCCAGCAGCCAAGACGTTACTCTCTCGGCGGGCTACACCTTC. Its protein is CASSQDVTLSAGYTF. The rearrangement uses TRBV4-3 and TRBJ1-2; D not resolved. The germline CDR1 and CDR2 sequences are LGHNA and YSLEER. Trimming took off 0 bases at V and 8 bases at J, with 16 bases between the two ends. The CDR3 runs 15 residues.